A selection of T cell receptor beta chains follows, all from one sample in a study of T cells expressing NK-cell markers. From the 5' RACE reads, TCRdb lists one entry per CDR3 protein and no DNA. The sample table includes roughly 420,000 distinct CDR3 sequences. The sample comprised blood T cells: a sorted CD56 or NKG2C T cell subset, CD4+ or CD8+ T cells, or bulk PBMC T cells (not recorded which). The receptors were gathered from a woman between 18 and 70 years old in good health. CDR3s include the opening cysteine and the closing phenylalanine or tryptophan. Each record gives: V gene, J gene, CDR3 protein.

TRBV6-1,TRBJ1-5,CASRPANNQPQHF
TRBV10-3,TRBJ2-4,CAISDSGGAGNIQYF
TRBV12-3/TRBV12-4,TRBJ1-6,CASSTPGHRSSPLHF
TRBV29-1,TRBJ1-2,CSVAPQGVYGYTF
TRBV29-1,TRBJ2-1,CSVSGGWSSNNEQFF
TRBV6-2/TRBV6-3,TRBJ2-1,CASSYGIASPPNEQFF
TRBV7-2,TRBJ2-3,CASSLLSFSTDTQYF
TRBV15,TRBJ2-3,CATRISGGPRTDTQYF
TRBV14,TRBJ2-7,CASSGGSVYEQYF
TRBV6-1,TRBJ2-2,CASSDPRTGGTGELFF
TRBV4-2,TRBJ1-4,CASSQVQGVGEKLFF
TRBV4-1,TRBJ1-2,CASSHPVMYGYTF
TRBV28,TRBJ1-1,CASSQFTGQMNTEAFF
TRBV7-2,TRBJ1-2,CASSTRLGGSPNYGYTF
TRBV20-1,TRBJ2-7,CSARDLGSSYEQYF
TRBV12-3/TRBV12-4,TRBJ1-6,CASVGPNSPLHF
TRBV5-1,TRBJ1-6,CASRRQPLSSYNSPLHF
TRBV6-6,TRBJ1-2,CASTQGVGYTF
TRBV5-1,TRBJ2-2,CASTFLQAGNTGELFF
TRBV6-2/TRBV6-3,TRBJ1-1,CASRGQGIEAFF
TRBV20-1,TRBJ1-1,CSARRDRYTEAFF
TRBV9,TRBJ2-2,CASSTATNTGELFF
TRBV4-2,TRBJ2-1,CASSQEGGVVNEQFF
TRBV3-1,TRBJ2-3,CASRMASQRTDTQYF
TRBV6-1,TRBJ1-1,CATKKRANTEAFF
TRBV7-9,TRBJ2-2,CASGWLPENTGELFF
TRBV6-1,TRBJ2-1,CASSPYRGNEQFF
TRBV7-9,TRBJ1-1,CASSAQLGTVGTEAFF
TRBV5-1,TRBJ2-1,CASSLRTDYNEQFF
TRBV12-3/TRBV12-4,TRBJ2-4,CASSTPPASPGIQYF
TRBV4-3,TRBJ1-5,CASSQVEGRQPQHF
TRBV7-2,TRBJ1-4,CASSARQGKSNEKLFF
TRBV29-1,TRBJ2-5,CSAESGSGETQYF
TRBV6-5,TRBJ2-1,CASSRGREQFF
TRBV11-2,TRBJ1-1,CASTFLDRAMNTEAFF
TRBV5-1,TRBJ1-6,CASRAGVGSNSPLHF
TRBV7-3,TRBJ2-1,CASSPTGWSSYNEQFF
TRBV7-2,TRBJ2-2,CASSRDGPGELFF
TRBV6-6,TRBJ1-2,CASTERDYGYTF
TRBV19,TRBJ2-7,CASSPAGGYEQYF
TRBV6-2/TRBV6-3,TRBJ2-1,CASSYQEREGWRNEQFF
TRBV4-3,TRBJ2-7,CASSQSDRVSYEQYF
TRBV5-1,TRBJ2-2,CASSSPQGTTGELFF
TRBV7-8,TRBJ2-3,CASSSGLLDTQYF
TRBV12-3/TRBV12-4,TRBJ2-3,CASRGDPGDTQYF
TRBV27,TRBJ1-1,CACQRGGMNTEAFF
TRBV20-1,TRBJ1-1,CSAQRSGTGTEAFF
TRBV7-3,TRBJ2-7,CASSNRGAYEQYF
TRBV6-2/TRBV6-3,TRBJ1-1,CASSFDRIGLAFF
TRBV7-2,TRBJ1-2,CASSLGGPYGYTF
TRBV12-3/TRBV12-4,TRBJ2-5,CASSQARTLSGTQYF